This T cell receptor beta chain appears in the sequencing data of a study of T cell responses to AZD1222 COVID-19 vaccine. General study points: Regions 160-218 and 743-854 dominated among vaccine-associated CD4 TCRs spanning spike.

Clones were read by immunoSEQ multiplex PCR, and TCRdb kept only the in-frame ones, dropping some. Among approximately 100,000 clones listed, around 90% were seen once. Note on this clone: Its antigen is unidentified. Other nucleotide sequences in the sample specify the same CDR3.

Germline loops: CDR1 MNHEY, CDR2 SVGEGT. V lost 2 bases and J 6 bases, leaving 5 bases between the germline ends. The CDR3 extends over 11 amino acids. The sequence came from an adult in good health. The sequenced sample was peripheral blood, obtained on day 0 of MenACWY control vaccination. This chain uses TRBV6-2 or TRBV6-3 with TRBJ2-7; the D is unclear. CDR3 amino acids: CASSYRGEQYF. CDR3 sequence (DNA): TGTGCCAGCAGTTACAGAGGCGAGCAGTACTTC.